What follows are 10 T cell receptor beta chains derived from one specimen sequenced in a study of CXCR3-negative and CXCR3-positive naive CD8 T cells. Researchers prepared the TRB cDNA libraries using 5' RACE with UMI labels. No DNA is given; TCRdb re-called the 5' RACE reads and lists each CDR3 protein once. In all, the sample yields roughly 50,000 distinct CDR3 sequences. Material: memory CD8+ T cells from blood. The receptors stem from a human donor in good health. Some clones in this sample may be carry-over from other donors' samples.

This CDR3 is CASSVAGDREDYGYTF. J is TRBJ1-2 and V is TRBV9; TCRdb returns TRBD1, unconfirmable since there is no DNA. Germline V CDR1 and CDR2: SGDLS, YYNGEE. The CDR3 consists of 16 residues. Together with reference TRBV9 and TRBJ1-2, the CDR3 gives the full variable domain: DSGVTQTPKHLITATGQRVTLRCSPRSGDLSVYWYQQSLDQGLQFLIQYYNGEERAKGNILERFSAQQFPDLHSELNLSSLELGDSALYFCASSVAGDREDYGYTFGSGTRLTVV.

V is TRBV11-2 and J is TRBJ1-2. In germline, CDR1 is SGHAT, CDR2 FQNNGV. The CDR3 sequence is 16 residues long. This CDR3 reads CASSPDSRSFLYGYTF.

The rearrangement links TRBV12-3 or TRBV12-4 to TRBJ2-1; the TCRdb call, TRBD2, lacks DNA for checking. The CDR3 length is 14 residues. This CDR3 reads CASSSTLESGLQFF.

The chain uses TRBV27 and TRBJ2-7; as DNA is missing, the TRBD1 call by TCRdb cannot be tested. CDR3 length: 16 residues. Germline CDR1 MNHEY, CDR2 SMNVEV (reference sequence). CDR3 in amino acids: CASSLTAGTGPYEQYF.

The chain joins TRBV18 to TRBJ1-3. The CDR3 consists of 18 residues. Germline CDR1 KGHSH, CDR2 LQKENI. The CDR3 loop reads CASSPLNAAILSGNTIYF.

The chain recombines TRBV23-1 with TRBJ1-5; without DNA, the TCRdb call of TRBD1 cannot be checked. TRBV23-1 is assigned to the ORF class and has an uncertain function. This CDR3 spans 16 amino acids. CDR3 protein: CASSQSYRDSNQPQHF.

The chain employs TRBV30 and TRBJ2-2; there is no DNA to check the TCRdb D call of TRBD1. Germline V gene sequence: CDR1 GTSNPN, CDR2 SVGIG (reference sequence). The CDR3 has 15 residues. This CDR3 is CAWSRGEMNTGELFF.

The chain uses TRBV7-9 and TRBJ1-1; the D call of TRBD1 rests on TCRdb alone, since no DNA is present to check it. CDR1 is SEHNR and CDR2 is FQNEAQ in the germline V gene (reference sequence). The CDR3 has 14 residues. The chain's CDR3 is CASSQQGGDTEAFF.

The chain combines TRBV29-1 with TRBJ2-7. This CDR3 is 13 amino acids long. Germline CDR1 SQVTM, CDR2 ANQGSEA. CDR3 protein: CSVEVGSRNEQYF.

CDR3 loop: CASSSPRRPSGQETQYF. The rearrangement links TRBV28 to TRBJ2-5; TCRdb returns TRBD2, unconfirmable since there is no DNA. The length of the CDR3 is 17 residues. Looked up from germline, CDR1 is MDHEN and CDR2 is SYDVKM. The variable domain in full, with the rest retrieved from reference TRBV28 and TRBJ2-5, is DVKVTQSSRYLVKRTGEKVFLECVQDMDHENMFWYRQDPGLGLRLIYFSYDVKMKEKGDIPEGYSVSREKKERFSLILESASTNQTSMYLCASSSPRRPSGQETQYFGPGTRLLVL.